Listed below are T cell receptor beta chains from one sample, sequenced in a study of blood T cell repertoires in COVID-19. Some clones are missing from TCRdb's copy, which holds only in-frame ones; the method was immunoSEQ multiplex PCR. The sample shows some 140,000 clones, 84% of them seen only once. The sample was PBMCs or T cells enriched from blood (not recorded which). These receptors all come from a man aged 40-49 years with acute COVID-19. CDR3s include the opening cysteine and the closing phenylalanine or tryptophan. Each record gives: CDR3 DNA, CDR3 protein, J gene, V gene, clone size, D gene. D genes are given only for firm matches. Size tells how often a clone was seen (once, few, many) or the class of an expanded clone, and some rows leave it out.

TGTGCCACCACTCCCTTGACAGGACCAGGCAAGGAGCAGTTCTTC | CATTPLTGPGKEQFF | TRBJ2-1 | TRBV10-3 | once | .
TGCGCCAGCAGACCATTAGCGGGGAAAGATGGGGGGACCCAGTACTTC | CASRPLAGKDGGTQYF | TRBJ2-5 | TRBV4-3 | once | TRBD2
TGTGCCAGCAAGGAGCGGGGGGGGTTATTCGGAATGTACAATGAGCAGTTCTTC | CASKERGGLFGMYNEQFF | TRBJ2-1 | TRBV27 | . | TRBD2
TGTGCCAGCAGCGTAGGGGTAGGGACCGGGACAGGGAACACCGGGGAGCTGTTTTTT | CASSVGVGTGTGNTGELFF | TRBJ2-2 | TRBV9 | . | TRBD1
TGTGCCAGCAGCTCGGGACAGGGAAGCCAAGAGACCCAGTACTTC | CASSSGQGSQETQYF | TRBJ2-5 | TRBV7-2 | . | TRBD1
TGTGCCAGCAGTTTTCCTAACCCGGGACAGGGGAATGGCTACACCTTC | CASSFPNPGQGNGYTF | TRBJ1-2 | TRBV28 | . | TRBD1
TGCGCCAGCAGCCAAGCTTACCACTCGGGACTAGACACAGATACGCAGTATTTT | CASSQAYHSGLDTDTQYF | TRBJ2-3 | TRBV4-3 | few | TRBD2
TGTGCCAGCAGCTCAAAGGACTTTAACACCGGGGAGCTGTTTTTT | CASSSKDFNTGELFF | TRBJ2-2 | TRBV11-3 | . | .
TGTGCCAGCAGCCAAGAAGCGGGAGGCCGCACAGATACGCAGTATTTT | CASSQEAGGRTDTQYF | TRBJ2-3 | TRBV4-2 | once | TRBD2
TGTGCCAGCAGCTCCGAGCCGGACAGGGGGCTCTACGAGCAGTACTTC | CASSSEPDRGLYEQYF | TRBJ2-7 | TRBV5-4 | once | TRBD1
TGTGCCAGCAGGAGGACAGGGGGCCCTAGTGGCTATGGCTACACCTTC | CASRRTGGPSGYGYTF | TRBJ1-2 | TRBV28 | . | TRBD1
TGTGCCAGTAGTTCCCGGACAGCCCCGAGAGGCTACACCTTC | CASSSRTAPRGYTF | TRBJ1-2 | TRBV19 | . | .
TGTGCCAGCAGTGACAGGGGCCGGATCTCTGGAAACACCATATATTTT | CASSDRGRISGNTIYF | TRBJ1-3 | TRBV2 | . | .
TGTGCCAGCAGCTTGTTTAGACTGGGTTGGAACCAGCCCCAGCATTTT | CASSLFRLGWNQPQHF | TRBJ1-5 | TRBV5-6 | . | .
TGTGCCAGTAGTATAGGCGGGGAGGACCTCTATGGCTACACCTTC | CASSIGGEDLYGYTF | TRBJ1-2 | TRBV19 | once | .
TGTGCCAGCAGACGAGACAGGGCCTCTACTAATGAAAAACTGTTTTTT | CASRRDRASTNEKLFF | TRBJ1-4 | TRBV27 | . | TRBD1
TGTGCCAGCAGCTCGACAGGGTACAATGAGCAGTTCTTC | CASSSTGYNEQFF | TRBJ2-1 | TRBV11-3 | . | TRBD1
TGCGCCAGCTTTGAAAGGCAGGCCTACGAGCAGTACTTC | CASFERQAYEQYF | TRBJ2-7 | TRBV10-1 | . | .
TGTGCCACCTCTCCCGGCGGGGGGGTGTTCACAGATACGCAGTATTTT | CATSPGGGVFTDTQYF | TRBJ2-3 | TRBV27 | . | TRBD2
TGTGCCAGCATCCGGGAGGGGACCAAAAACATTCAGTACTTC | CASIREGTKNIQYF | TRBJ2-4 | TRBV11-1 | . | TRBD2
TGTGCCACCAGCAGACCAGGACTAGCGGGGAACAAAAACATTCAGTACTTC | CATSRPGLAGNKNIQYF | TRBJ2-4 | TRBV15 | . | TRBD2
TGTGCCAGCAGCCCGAGGACAAGTAATTCACCCCTCCACTTT | CASSPRTSNSPLHF | TRBJ1-6 | TRBV5-6 | . | .
TGTGCCAGCAGCAGGAGAGGGGGTTCCTACGAGCAGTACTTC | CASSRRGGSYEQYF | TRBJ2-7 | TRBV5-4 | . | .
TGTGCCAGCAGTTTACGACAGCTCCGGGGGAGCGGGGAGCTGTTTTTT | CASSLRQLRGSGELFF | TRBJ2-2 | TRBV27 | . | .
TGTGCCTGGAGTGTACTGCGCGATACAGGTGTGCAGTACTTC | CAWSVLRDTGVQYF | TRBJ2-7 | TRBV30 | . | .
TGTGCCAGCACCCCTCGAGGGCTGAGAACTGAAGCTTTCTTT | CASTPRGLRTEAFF | TRBJ1-1 | TRBV28 | . | .